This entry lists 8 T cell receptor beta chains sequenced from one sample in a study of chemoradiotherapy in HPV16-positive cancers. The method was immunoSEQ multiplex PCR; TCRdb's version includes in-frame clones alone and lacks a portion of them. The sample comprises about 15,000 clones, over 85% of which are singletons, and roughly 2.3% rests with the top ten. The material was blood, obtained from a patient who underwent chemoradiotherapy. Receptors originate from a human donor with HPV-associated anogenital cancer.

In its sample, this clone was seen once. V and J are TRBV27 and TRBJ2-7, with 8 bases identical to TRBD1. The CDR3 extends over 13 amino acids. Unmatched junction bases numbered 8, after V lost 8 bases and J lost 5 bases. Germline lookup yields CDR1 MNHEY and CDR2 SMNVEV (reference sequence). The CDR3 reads CASRVAGGHEQYF. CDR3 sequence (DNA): TGTGCCAGCCGAGTGGCAGGGGGCCACGAGCAGTACTTC.

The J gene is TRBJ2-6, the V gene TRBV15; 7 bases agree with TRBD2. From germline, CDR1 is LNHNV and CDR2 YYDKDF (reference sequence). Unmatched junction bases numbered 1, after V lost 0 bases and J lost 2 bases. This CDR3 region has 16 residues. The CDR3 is CATSRDRGAGANVLTF. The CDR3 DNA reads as TGTGCCACCAGCAGAGATCGGGGGGCTGGGGCCAACGTCCTGACTTTC.

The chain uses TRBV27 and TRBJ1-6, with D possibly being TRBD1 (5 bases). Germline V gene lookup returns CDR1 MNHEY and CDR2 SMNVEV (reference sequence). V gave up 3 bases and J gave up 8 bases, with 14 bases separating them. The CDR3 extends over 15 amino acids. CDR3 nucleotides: TGTGCCAGCAGTTTGATCCTCGAAGGGGATTCACCCCTCCACTTT. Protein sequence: CASSLILEGDSPLHF.

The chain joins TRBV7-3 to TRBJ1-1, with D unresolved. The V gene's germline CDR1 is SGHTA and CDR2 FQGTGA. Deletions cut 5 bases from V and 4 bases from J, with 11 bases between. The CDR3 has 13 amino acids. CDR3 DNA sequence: TGTGCCAGCAGCCACTCTAGATCCACTGAAGCTTTCTTT. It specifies CASSHSRSTEAFF.

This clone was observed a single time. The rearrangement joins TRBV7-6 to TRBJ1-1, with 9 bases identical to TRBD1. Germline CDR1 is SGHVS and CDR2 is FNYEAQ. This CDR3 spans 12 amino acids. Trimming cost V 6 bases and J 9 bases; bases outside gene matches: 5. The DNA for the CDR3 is TGTGCCAGCAGTCCCGGGACAGGGCAAGCTTTCTTT. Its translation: CASSPGTGQAFF.

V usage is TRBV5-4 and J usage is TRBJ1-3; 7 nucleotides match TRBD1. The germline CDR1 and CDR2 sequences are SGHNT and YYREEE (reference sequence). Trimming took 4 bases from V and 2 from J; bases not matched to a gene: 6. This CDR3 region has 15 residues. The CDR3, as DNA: TGTGCCAGCAGCAGAACAGGGGCGGCTGGAAACACCATATATTTT. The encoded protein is CASSRTGAAGNTIYF.

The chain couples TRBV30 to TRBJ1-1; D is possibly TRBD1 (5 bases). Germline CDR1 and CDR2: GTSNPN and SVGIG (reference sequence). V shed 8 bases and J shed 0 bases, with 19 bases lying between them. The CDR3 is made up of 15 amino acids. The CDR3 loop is CALRYRKLMNTEAFF. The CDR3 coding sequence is TGTGCCCTTCGGTACAGGAAGTTGATGAACACTGAAGCTTTCTTT.

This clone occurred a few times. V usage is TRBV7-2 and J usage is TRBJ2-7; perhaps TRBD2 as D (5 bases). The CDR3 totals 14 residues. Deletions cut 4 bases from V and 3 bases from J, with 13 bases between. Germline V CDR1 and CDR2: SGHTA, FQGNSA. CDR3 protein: CASSSPSGGYEQYF. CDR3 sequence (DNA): TGTGCCAGCAGCTCCCCATCAGGAGGCTACGAGCAGTACTTC.